What follows are 10 T cell receptor beta chains derived from one specimen sequenced in a study of blood T cells in healthy people across ages. A sample-barcoded 5' primer and a J-beta primer mix were used in a second PCR of roughly 7 to 11 cycles. TCRdb ran MiXCR on the 5' RACE reads and lists one entry per CDR3 protein. There are a few hundred thousand distinct CDR3 sequences in the sample; 27% occur only once, and approximately 17% lies in the top ten. Sequencing was carried out using blood. These receptors were collected from a woman between 65 and 79 years old in good health.

V gene TRBV20-1 combines with J gene TRBJ1-1; D not certain. The CDR3 totals 13 residues. The germline V gene encodes CDR1 DFQATT and CDR2 SNEGSKA (reference sequence). Trimming removed 6 bases from V and 2 bases from J, with 13 bases in between. DNA of the CDR3: TGCAGTGCCACAACAGCCTTAAACACTGAAGCTTTCTTT. Its protein is CSATTALNTEAFF.

This clonotype has just a few counts. V usage is TRBV6-6 and J usage is TRBJ1-5, with D perhaps matching TRBD1 (6 bases). Trimming cost V 3 bases and J 4 bases, with 10 bases left between them. The CDR3 spans 14 residues. The germline CDR1 and CDR2 sequences are MNHNY and SVGAGI (reference sequence). CDR3 region: CASSYLTGNQPQHF. CDR3 in DNA: TGTGCCAGCAGTTATTTAACAGGGAATCAGCCCCAGCATTTT.

About this clonotype: The germline gene is not matched at one end of the junction; a read error may be the cause. V usage is TRBV12-3 or TRBV12-4 and J usage is TRBJ1-5; the D gene is possibly TRBD1 (5 bases). This CDR3 is 15 amino acids long. This CDR3 is CASSFGDGLNQPQHF. In DNA form, the CDR3 reads TGTGCCAGCAGTTTTGGGGACGGGCTAAATCAGCCTCAGCATTTT.

This chain links TRBV29-1 with TRBJ2-3; no clear D. V dropped 7 bases and J dropped 4 bases, with 15 bases sitting between them. CDR1 and CDR2 (germline): SQVTM, ANQGSEA. The CDR3 is made up of 13 amino acids. The CDR3 here is CSGEVRSADTQYF. The CDR3 DNA is TGCAGCGGCGAGGTCCGGTCCGCAGATACGCAGTATTTT.

This chain uses TRBV7-8 with TRBJ1-6; D is unclear. This CDR3 is built from 17 residues. Trimming cost V 1 base and J 9 bases, with 19 bases left between them. CDR1 is SGHVS and CDR2 is FQNEAQ in the germline V gene. The CDR3 is CASSLVAGSPTGSPLHF. The CDR3 DNA follows: TGTGCCAGCAGCTTAGTCGCGGGCAGCCCAACGGGTTCACCCCTCCACTTT.

The chain combines TRBV20-1 with TRBJ2-5; TRBD1 agrees at 8 bases. Unmatched junction bases numbered 6, after V lost 0 bases and J lost 0 bases. Per the germline V gene, CDR1 is DFQATT and CDR2 is SNEGSKA (reference sequence). The CDR3 runs to 16 residues. The CDR3 is CSAREGTGGYQETQYF. CDR3 DNA sequence: TGCAGTGCTAGAGAGGGAACAGGGGGTTACCAAGAGACCCAGTACTTC.

The V gene is TRBV7-6, the J gene TRBJ2-5, with unresolved D. CDR1 is SGHVS and CDR2 is FNYEAQ in the germline V gene. V was cut by 4 bases and J by 7 bases, with 10 bases left in between. The CDR3 contains 12 residues. CDR3 sequence: CASSSQPGTQYF. The CDR3 DNA follows: TGTGCCAGCAGCTCCCAACCCGGGACCCAGTACTTC.

The CDR3 spells CAWGSGGQYF. The CDR3 coding sequence is TGTGCCTGGGGTAGCGGGGGGCAGTATTTT. The chain couples TRBV30 to TRBJ2-3; 9 nucleotides align to TRBD2. Germline lookup yields CDR1 GTSNPN and CDR2 SVGIG (reference sequence). Unmatched junction bases numbered 2, after V lost 5 bases and J lost 11 bases. The CDR3 spans 10 residues.

The rearrangement links TRBV27 to TRBJ1-2; D is unclear. The CDR3 consists of 15 residues. The germline gives CDR1 MNHEY, CDR2 SMNVEV (reference sequence). V dropped 3 bases and J dropped 0 bases, with 11 bases sitting between them. The CDR3 nucleotides read TGTGCCAGCAGTTTTAGCGGGCTGGCTAACTATGGCTACACCTTC. Translating gives CASSFSGLANYGYTF.

The rearrangement links TRBV20-1 to TRBJ2-5; TRBD2 agrees at 10 bases. V shed 3 bases and J 1 base; nucleotides not matched to a gene: 5. The CDR3 is 15 residues long. Per the germline V gene, CDR1 is DFQATT and CDR2 is SNEGSKA (reference sequence). The CDR3 here is CSASSASGGQETQYF. The DNA for the CDR3 is TGCAGTGCTAGTTCGGCTAGCGGGGGCCAAGAGACCCAGTACTTC.